This T cell receptor (beta chain) was sequenced for a study of beta chain features in type 1 diabetes. General observations from the study: When Type 1 diabetes patients were examined, their TCRB CDR3s proved moderately but significantly shorter in all four CD4+ subsets.

Expressed TCRB transcripts were sequenced because the isolated RNA had all been reverse transcribed beforehand. The study sequenced naive, central memory and regulatory T cell samples to an average of about 3.5 million reads. The protocol was immunoSEQ multiplex PCR, while the TCRdb copy is restricted to in-frame clones and leaves out a portion. The table lists a few hundred thousand clones, roughly 13% of them singletons. A remark on this clone: Its antigen is unknown.

In total, each donor contributed a single heparinised blood draw that averaged around 120 mL. After removal of 2 bases from V and 6 bases from J, the junction contained 2 bases not matched to a gene. Germline CDR1 reads MNHNY; CDR2 reads SVGAGI (reference sequence). This CDR3 contains 15 residues. The sequence derives from a man younger than 45 with type 1 diabetes. This chain connects TRBV6-6 to TRBJ1-6, with TRBD1 matching 9 bases. Sequencing input: naive CD4+ T cells from blood. CDR3 sequence reads: CASSYDRGSNSPLHF. The CDR3, as DNA: TGTGCCAGCAGTTACGACAGGGGGAGTAATTCACCCCTCCACTTT.